This T cell receptor beta chain stems from a study of cytomegalovirus exposure and HLA in healthy donors. General study results and limits: Whilst most TCR sequences proved rare, a subset of public TCRs occurred across many donors.

The germline CDR1 and CDR2 sequences are DFQATT and SNEGSKA (reference sequence). This CDR3 region has 11 residues. Amplification used 60 Vbeta primers and 13 Jbeta primers. Authors' processing steps: There were around 77 million unique TCR beta chains by a later count, and about 12 million of them were shared. This table comes from immunoSEQ multiplex PCR, and its TCRdb copy is limited to in-frame clones, with some not included. Clone size and the V and J calls come from that table; the DNA yielded D and trimming. The repertoire has more than 80,000 clones, 60% to 80% of them found once; the top ten carry under 20%. A remark on this clone: Its antigen remains unidentified.

The rearrangement joins TRBV20-1 to TRBJ2-5, with TRBD1 identical over 8 bases. The J call is in doubt because the DNA end fits TRBJ2-7 better. Sequences were obtained from PBMCs. This TCR derives from a woman aged 55 to 70 in good health and CMV-seropositive. CDR3 DNA sequence: TGCAGTGCCCCACAGGGGGTCGAGCAGTACTTC. It yields the protein CSAPQGVEQYF.